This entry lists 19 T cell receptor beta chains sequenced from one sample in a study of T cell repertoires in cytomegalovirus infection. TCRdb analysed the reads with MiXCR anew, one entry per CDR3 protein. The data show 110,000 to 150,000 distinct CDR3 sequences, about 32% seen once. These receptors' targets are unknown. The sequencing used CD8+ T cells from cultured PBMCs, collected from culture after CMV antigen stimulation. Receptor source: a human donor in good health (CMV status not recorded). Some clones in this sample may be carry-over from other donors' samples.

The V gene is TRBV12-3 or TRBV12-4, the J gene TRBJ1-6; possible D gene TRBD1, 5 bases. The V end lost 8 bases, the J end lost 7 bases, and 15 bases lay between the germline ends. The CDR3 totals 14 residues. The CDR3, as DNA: TGTGCCAGCGGCCTGGGGGACGGCAATTCACCCCTCCACTTT. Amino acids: CASGLGDGNSPLHF.

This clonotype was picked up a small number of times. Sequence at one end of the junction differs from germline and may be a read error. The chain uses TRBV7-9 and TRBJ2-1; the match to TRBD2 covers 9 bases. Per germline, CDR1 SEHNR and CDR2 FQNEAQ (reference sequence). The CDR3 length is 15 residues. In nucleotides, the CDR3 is TGTGCCAGCACCTTACTGGCGGGGGGGTTCAATGAGCAGTTCTTC. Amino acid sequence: CASTLLAGGFNEQFF.

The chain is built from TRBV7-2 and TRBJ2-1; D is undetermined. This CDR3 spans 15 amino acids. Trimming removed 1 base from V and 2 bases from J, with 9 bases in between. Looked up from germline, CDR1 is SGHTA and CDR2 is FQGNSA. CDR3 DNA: TGTGCCAGCAGCTTAGACAGAGTACCCTACAATGAGCAGTTCTTC. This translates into CASSLDRVPYNEQFF.

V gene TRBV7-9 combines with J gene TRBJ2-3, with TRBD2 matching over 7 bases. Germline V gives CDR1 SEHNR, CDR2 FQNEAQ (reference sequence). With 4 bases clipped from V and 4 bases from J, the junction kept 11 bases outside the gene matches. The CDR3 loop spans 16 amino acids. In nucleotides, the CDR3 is TGTGCCAGCAGCTCCCCTCGGGGGGTTGATGCAGATACGCAGTATTTT. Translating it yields CASSSPRGVDADTQYF.

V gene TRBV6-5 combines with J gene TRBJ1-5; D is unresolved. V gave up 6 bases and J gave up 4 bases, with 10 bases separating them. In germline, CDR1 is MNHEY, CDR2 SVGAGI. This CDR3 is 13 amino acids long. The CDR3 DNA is TGTGCCAGCAGCCCCGGGGAGAATCAGCCCCAGCATTTT. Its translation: CASSPGENQPQHF.

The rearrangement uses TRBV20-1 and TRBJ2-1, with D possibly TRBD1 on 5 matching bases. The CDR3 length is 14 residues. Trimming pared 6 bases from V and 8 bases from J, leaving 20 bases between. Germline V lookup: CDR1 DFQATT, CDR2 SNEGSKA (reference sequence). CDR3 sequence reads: CSAPSGAVNDEQFF. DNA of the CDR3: TGCAGTGCCCCTAGTGGGGCAGTCAATGATGAGCAGTTCTTC.

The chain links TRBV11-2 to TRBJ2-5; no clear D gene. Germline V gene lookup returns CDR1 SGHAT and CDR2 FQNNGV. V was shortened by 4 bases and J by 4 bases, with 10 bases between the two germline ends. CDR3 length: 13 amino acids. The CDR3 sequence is CASSSTTTETQYF. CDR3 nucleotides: TGTGCCAGCAGCTCGACCACGACAGAGACCCAGTACTTC.

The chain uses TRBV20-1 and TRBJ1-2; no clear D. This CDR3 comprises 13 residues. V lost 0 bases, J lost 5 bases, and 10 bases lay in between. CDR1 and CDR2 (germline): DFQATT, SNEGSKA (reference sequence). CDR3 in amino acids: CSARDFDQYGYTF. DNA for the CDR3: TGCAGTGCTAGAGATTTTGACCAATATGGCTACACCTTC.

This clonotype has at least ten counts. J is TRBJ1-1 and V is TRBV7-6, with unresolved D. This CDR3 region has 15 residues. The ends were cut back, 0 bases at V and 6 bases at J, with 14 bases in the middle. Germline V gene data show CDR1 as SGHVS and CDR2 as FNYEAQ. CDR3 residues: CASSLAAGPSAEAFF. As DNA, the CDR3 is TGTGCCAGCAGCTTAGCGGCGGGTCCTTCTGCTGAAGCTTTCTTT.

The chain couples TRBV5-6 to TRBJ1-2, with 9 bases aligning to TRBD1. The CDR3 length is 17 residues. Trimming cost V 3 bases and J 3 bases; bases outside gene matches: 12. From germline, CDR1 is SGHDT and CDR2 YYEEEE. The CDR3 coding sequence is TGTGCCAGCAGCTACCGACAGGGGGGTCGAGTGGACTATGGCTACACCTTC. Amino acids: CASSYRQGGRVDYGYTF.

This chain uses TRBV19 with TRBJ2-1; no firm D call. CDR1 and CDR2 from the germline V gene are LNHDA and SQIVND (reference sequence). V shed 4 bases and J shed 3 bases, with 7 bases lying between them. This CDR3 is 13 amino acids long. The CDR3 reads CASSTGIYNEQFF. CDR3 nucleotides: TGTGCCAGTAGTACCGGAATCTACAATGAGCAGTTCTTC.

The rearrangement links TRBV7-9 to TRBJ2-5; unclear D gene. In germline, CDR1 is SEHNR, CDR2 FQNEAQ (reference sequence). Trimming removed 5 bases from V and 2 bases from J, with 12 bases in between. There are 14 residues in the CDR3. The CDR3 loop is CASSHSGSQETQYF. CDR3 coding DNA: TGTGCCAGCAGCCACAGTGGGTCTCAAGAGACCCAGTACTTC.

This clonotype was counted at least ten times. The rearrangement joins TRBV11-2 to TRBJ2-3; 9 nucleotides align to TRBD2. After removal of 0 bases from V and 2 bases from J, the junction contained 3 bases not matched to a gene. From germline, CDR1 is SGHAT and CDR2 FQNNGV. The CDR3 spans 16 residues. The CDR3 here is CASSLEAGGITDTQYF. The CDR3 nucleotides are TGTGCCAGCAGCTTAGAGGCGGGGGGGATCACAGATACGCAGTATTTT.

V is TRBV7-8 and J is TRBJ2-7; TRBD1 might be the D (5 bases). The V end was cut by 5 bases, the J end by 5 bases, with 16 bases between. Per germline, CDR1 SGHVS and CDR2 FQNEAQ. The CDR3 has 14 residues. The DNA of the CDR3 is TGTGCCAGCAGCCTCCCCCAGGACACTCACGAGCAGTACTTC. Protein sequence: CASSLPQDTHEQYF.

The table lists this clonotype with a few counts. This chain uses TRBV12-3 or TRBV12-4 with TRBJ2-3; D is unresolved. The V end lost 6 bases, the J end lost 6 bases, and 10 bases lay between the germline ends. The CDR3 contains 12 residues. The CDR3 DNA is TGTGCCAGCAGCCCCCTCCTGGATACGCAGTATTTT. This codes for CASSPLLDTQYF.

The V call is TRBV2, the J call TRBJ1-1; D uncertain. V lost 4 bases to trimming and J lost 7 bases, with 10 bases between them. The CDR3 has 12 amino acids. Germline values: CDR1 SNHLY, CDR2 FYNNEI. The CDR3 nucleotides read TGTGCCAGCAGTGGAAGGGTCAGTGAAGCTTTCTTT. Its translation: CASSGRVSEAFF.

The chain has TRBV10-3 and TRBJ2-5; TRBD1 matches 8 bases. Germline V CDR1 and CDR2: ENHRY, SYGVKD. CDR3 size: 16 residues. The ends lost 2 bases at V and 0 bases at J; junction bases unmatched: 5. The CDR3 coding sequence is TGTGCCATCAGTGAGAGGCAGGGGGCCCACCAAGAGACCCAGTACTTC. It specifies CAISERQGAHQETQYF.

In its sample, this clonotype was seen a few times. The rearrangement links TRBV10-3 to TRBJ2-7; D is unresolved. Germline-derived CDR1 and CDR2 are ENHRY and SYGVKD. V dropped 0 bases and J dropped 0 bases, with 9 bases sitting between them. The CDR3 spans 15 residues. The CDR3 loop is CAISESLIGSYEQYF. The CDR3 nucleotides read TGTGCCATCAGTGAGTCTCTTATTGGCTCCTACGAGCAGTACTTC.

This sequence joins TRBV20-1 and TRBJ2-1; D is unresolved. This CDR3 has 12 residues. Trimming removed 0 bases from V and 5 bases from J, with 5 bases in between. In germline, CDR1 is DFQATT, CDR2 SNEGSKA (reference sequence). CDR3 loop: CSARDRDNEQFF. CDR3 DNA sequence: TGCAGTGCTAGAGATCGGGACAATGAGCAGTTCTTC.